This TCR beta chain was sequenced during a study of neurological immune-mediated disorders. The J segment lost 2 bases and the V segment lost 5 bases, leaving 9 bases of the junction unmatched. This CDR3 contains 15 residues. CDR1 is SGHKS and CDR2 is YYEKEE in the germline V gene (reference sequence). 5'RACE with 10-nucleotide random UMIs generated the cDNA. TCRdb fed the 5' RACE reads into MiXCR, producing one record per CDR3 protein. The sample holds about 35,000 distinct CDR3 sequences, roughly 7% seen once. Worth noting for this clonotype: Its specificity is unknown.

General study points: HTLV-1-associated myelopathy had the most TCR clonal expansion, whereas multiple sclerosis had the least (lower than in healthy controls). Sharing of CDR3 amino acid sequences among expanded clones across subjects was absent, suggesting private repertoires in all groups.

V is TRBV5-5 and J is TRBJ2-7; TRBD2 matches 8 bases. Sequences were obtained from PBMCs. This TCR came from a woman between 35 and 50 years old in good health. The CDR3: CASSRPGAGAYEQYF. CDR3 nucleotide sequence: TGTGCCAGCAGTCGGCCAGGAGCGGGAGCCTACGAGCAGTACTTC.